Given below is one TCR beta chain in context. Its antigen remains undetermined. The record has no base qualities; no much larger clone is one base away. Collaborating institutions collected whole blood in K2EDTA tubes following their own protocols. For TCRbeta analysis, collaborators shipped samples in one of three forms: frozen whole blood, isolated PBMCs, or DNA extracted from either of those sample types. This sample was included in a study of blood T cell repertoires in COVID-19 (dated by TCRdb to between 2020 and 2021). Regarding the study in general: Samples from collaborators originated in the United States, Italy and Spain and spanned both the acute and convalescent phases of COVID-19. The repertoires were made available in a free public database intended to serve as a resource for research on the immune response to SARS-CoV-2. Nearly every sample came with metadata listing a de-identified subject ID, COVID-19 status, age in years and sex. Where HLA class I and class II types were available, the types were taken from metadata supplied by the sample provider, not from assay-based typing. Subjects who had been exposed to COVID-19, were actively infected with it, or had recovered from it provided the deeply sampled blood TCRbeta repertoires that made up the dataset. The material from the prospective study consisted of cDNA or gDNA derived from T cells, B-cell-depleted T cells, or PBMCs. Samples were obtained from the ongoing ImmuneRACE study (first 160 participants) and from about 1,300 subjects provided by 6 global collaborators.

V trim: 3 bases; J trim: 3 bases; unmatched bases: 9. The CDR3 runs 16 amino acids, cysteine and phenylalanine included. Just CDR3 DNA is preserved here, 48 bases in frame from base 1. Based on the germline V gene, the CDR1 and CDR2 sequences are SGHRS and YFSETQ. TCRbeta CDR3 regions were amplified from genomic DNA using the immunoSEQ Assay, a bias-controlled multiplex PCR. Under the source paper's analysis protocol: The number of nucleated cells in each sample was estimated from the amplification of reference gene primers within the assay. Sequence reads were collapsed and filtered to measure the absolute abundance of every unique TCRbeta CDR3 rearrangement. For each sample, productive Simpson clonality was calculated by taking the square root of Simpson's diversity index across productive rearrangements. The clones in this table, taken by TCRdb from immuneACCESS, are in-frame only. Not every clone is retained; where verified, under half of the shortfall comes from an unresolved V gene, and the cause of the rest is unknown. The DNA gave D and trimming, while V, J and clone size come from that table. The sample table records around 150,000 clones; around four fifths of these occur just once. The ten largest account for roughly 10% of the sample.

Overall results and qualifications from the work: The amount of clinical and demographic metadata varied by source and participant and was provided uncurated.

This TCR was sampled from a human donor in a cohort sampled during active COVID-19. Rearrangement joined TRBV5-1 to TRBJ1-1; TRBD1 lines up with 9 middle nucleotides. Sequenced sample: peripheral blood. The DNA sequence follows: TGCGCCAGCAGCTCCCCCGGGACAGGGATCCACACTGAAGCTTTCTTT. This sequence encodes CASSSPGTGIHTEAFF.